A selection of T cell receptor beta chains follows, all from one sample in a study of blood T cell repertoires in COVID-19. Assay used: immunoSEQ multiplex PCR; TCRdb lists only in-frame clones, some missing. In the table there are about 6,600 clones, nearly 90% of which are singletons. The specimen sequenced was peripheral blood. The receptor source for this set is a human donor in a cohort sampled during active COVID-19. The donor label of this sample is uncertain. The CDR3 runs from the conserved cysteine through the conserved F or W.

J	V	CDR3
TRBJ1-6	TRBV18	CASSPPSGQGGNSPLHF
TRBJ2-7	TRBV4-2	CASSPYRGSPTYEQYF
TRBJ1-5	TRBV19	CASSITGTQPQHF
TRBJ2-1	TRBV19	CASSTPGTSSYNEQFF
TRBJ2-1	TRBV2	CASRATSGDNEQFF
TRBJ2-7	TRBV6-6	CASISTSLYEQYF
TRBJ1-2	TRBV11-2	CASSWGDREEGYTF
TRBJ2-7	TRBV5-8	CASSFGNFYEQYF
TRBJ2-3	TRBV20-1	CSVGADTQYF
TRBJ2-2	TRBV6-4	CASSEQGTGELFF
TRBJ2-5	TRBV27	CASSPDRGRQETQYF
TRBJ2-1	TRBV10-1	CASRPGLAGYNEQFF
TRBJ1-2	TRBV5-5	CASSLGQGETNYGYTF
TRBJ2-7	TRBV5-1	CASSLQWQGAYEQYF
TRBJ2-1	TRBV10-3	CASGRANNEQFF
TRBJ2-7	TRBV27	CASSRVSGTGAEQYF
TRBJ2-7	TRBV7-9	CASSLKSNRDILPYEQYF
TRBJ2-7	TRBV6-5	CASRWRASYEQYF
TRBJ1-6	TRBV4-1	CASSTPSTTGTYSPLHF
TRBJ2-7	TRBV11-2	CASSPRTGGYEQYF
TRBJ2-7	TRBV6-5	CASSFGGADEQYF
TRBJ1-1	TRBV6-5	CASRYLQGSEAFF
TRBJ2-7	TRBV12-5	CASGPGQGVSYEQYF
TRBJ2-7	TRBV11-2	CASSLRRQGLDEQYF
TRBJ2-3	TRBV2	CASSNPLTGKITDTQYF
TRBJ2-2	TRBV4-1	CASSQGQGAGELFF
TRBJ1-1	TRBV4-2	CASSQEQGRTEAFF
TRBJ1-2	TRBV12-3/TRBV12-4	CANTPGDRDGYTF
TRBJ1-2	TRBV28	CASSSLRGNYGYTF
TRBJ1-2	TRBV28	CASSSRPGYTF
TRBJ2-3	TRBV3-1/TRBV3-2	CASSPGTGRTDTQYF
TRBJ1-4	TRBV7-2	CASSLHPGPQRATNEKLFF
TRBJ1-2	TRBV10-3	CAITWGANYGYTF
TRBJ1-5	TRBV2	CASSETGNSNQPQHF
TRBJ1-5	TRBV6-5	CASQHQGQGWQPQHF
TRBJ1-4	TRBV10-3	CATAGYEGDNEKLFF
TRBJ2-5	TRBV5-4	CASSLGLAGGGNQETQYF
TRBJ2-3	TRBV29-1	CSVAGLARTDTQYF
TRBJ2-1	TRBV10-3	CAISERTSGGGNEQFF
TRBJ2-6	TRBV5-4	CASSSNSGANVLTF
TRBJ1-6	TRBV25-1	CASSDVQTLHF
TRBJ2-7	TRBV19	CASSTGQGPYEQYF
TRBJ1-1	TRBV4-1	CASSQGGGKDTEAFF
TRBJ2-7	TRBV7-9	CASSGKGGSYEQYF
TRBJ2-7	TRBV28	CASSLNPAAAYEQYF
TRBJ1-4	TRBV7-2	CASSLEGRTNEKLFF
TRBJ2-5	TRBV2	CASTLGNDGETQYF
TRBJ1-3	TRBV7-6	CASSLSGTGGNTIYF
TRBJ1-2	TRBV12-3/TRBV12-4	CASSLQGYGYTF
TRBJ2-5	TRBV9	CASSVGLAGVAVETQYF
TRBJ2-6	TRBV19	CASRGQGAIGANVLTF
TRBJ1-5	TRBV19	CASSIGDRGINQPQHF
TRBJ1-2	TRBV6-5	CASSSSGFYGYTF
TRBJ2-5	TRBV19	CASSITGGIGSETQYF
TRBJ2-7	TRBV6-5	CASAPGTVSYEQYF